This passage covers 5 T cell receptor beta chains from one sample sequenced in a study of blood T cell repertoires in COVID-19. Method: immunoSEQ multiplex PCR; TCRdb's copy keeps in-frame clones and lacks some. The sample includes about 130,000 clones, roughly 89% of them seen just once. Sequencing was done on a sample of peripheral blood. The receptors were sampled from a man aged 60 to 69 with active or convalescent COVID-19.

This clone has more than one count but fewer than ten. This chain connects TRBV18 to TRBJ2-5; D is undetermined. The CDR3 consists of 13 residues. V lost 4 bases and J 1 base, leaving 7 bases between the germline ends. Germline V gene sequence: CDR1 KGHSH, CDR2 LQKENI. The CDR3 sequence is CASSRDSQETQYF. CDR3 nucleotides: TGTGCCAGCTCACGAGATTCCCAAGAGACCCAGTACTTC.

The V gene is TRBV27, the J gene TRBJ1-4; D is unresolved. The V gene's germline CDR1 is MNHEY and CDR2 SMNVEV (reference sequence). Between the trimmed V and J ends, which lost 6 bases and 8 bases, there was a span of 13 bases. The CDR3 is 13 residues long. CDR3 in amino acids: CASRDLGREKLFF. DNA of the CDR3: TGTGCCAGCAGAGATTTGGGCCGGGAAAAACTGTTTTTT.

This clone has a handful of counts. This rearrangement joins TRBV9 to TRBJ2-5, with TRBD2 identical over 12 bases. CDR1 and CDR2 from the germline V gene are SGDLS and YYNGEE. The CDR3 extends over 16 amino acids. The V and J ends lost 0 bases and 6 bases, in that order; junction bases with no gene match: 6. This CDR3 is CASSVALAGGPQTQYF. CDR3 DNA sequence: TGTGCCAGCAGCGTAGCTCTAGCGGGGGGGCCACAGACCCAGTACTTC. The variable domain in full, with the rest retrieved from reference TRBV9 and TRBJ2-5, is DSGVTQTPKHLITATGQRVTLRCSPRSGDLSVYWYQQSLDQGLQFLIQYYNGEERAKGNILERFSAQQFPDLHSELNLSSLELGDSALYFCASSVALAGGPQTQYFGPGTRLLVL.

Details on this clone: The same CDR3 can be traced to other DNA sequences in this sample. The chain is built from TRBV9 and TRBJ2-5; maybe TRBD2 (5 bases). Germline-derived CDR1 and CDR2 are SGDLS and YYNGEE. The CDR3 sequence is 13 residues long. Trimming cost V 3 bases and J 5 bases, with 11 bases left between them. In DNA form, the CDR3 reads TGTGCCAGCAGCGAGGGAGCCCCCGAGACCCAGTACTTC. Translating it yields CASSEGAPETQYF.

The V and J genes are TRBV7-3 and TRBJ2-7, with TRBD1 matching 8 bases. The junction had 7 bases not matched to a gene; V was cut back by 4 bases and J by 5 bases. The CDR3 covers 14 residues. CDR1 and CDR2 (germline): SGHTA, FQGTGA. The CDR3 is CASSSAGGIDEQYF. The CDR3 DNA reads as TGTGCCAGCAGCTCGGCAGGGGGCATCGACGAGCAGTACTTC.